These T cell receptor beta chains were read from a single sample in a study of identical twins. MiXCR, run by TCRdb on the 5' RACE reads, gives a single entry per CDR3 protein. Among about 220,000 distinct CDR3 sequences listed, 5% to 7% were seen once. This sample was shared with a second study, whose subject was T cells expressing NK-cell markers.

Sequencing input: CD8+ T cells sorted from blood. The receptor source for this set is a woman aged 18-35 years in good health. Both conserved end residues are part of each CDR3. Each record gives: V gene, clone size, J gene, D gene, CDR3 protein, CDR3 DNA. A D gene is named only where the DNA matches it firmly. The size entry is marked missing in some rows and otherwise reads once, few, many or a size class.

TRBV19	few	TRBJ1-1	NA	CASSIDKGTGDTEAFF	TGTGCCAGTAGTATAGATAAAGGAACAGGAGATACTGAAGCTTTCTTT
TRBV6-2/TRBV6-3	NA	TRBJ2-7	NA	CASSYAGLALYEQYF	TGTGCCAGCAGTTACGCGGGGCTAGCGCTTTACGAGCAGTACTTC
TRBV7-9	NA	TRBJ2-3	NA	CASSRVEGGADTQYF	TGTGCCAGCAGCCGCGTAGAGGGGGGGGCAGATACGCAGTATTTT
TRBV27	NA	TRBJ2-7	TRBD1	CASSPGTGTGHYEQYF	TGTGCCAGCAGCCCGGGCACCGGGACAGGACACTACGAGCAGTACTTC
TRBV12-3/TRBV12-4	few	TRBJ2-1	TRBD2	CASSLGGNYYNEQFF	TGTGCCAGCAGTCTCGGGGGGAACTACTACAATGAGCAGTTCTTC
TRBV7-2	few	TRBJ2-2	NA	CASSLFGAEGELFF	TGTGCCAGCAGCTTATTTGGGGCGGAGGGGGAGCTGTTTTTT
TRBV27	few	TRBJ1-1	NA	CASSFGGPGTEAFF	TGTGCCAGCAGTTTTGGGGGCCCAGGCACTGAAGCTTTCTTT
TRBV7-2	few	TRBJ2-3	TRBD1	CASSNVLGTGWIDTQYF	TGTGCCAGCAGCAACGTCCTCGGGACAGGGTGGATAGATACGCAGTATTTT
TRBV3-1	many	TRBJ2-2	NA	CASSQGGGAENTGELFF	TGTGCCAGCAGCCAAGGAGGGGGAGCAGAGAACACCGGGGAGCTGTTTTTT
TRBV11-3	few	TRBJ2-2	NA	CASRTTAGELFF	TGTGCCAGCAGAACGACGGCCGGGGAGCTGTTTTTT
TRBV7-9	few	TRBJ1-2	NA	CASSLAPTVYGYTF	TGTGCCAGCAGCTTAGCCCCGACAGTCTATGGCTACACCTTC
TRBV30	NA	TRBJ2-1	TRBD1	CAVTGAFEQFF	TGTGCAGTGACAGGGGCGTTTGAGCAGTTCTTC
TRBV4-1	few	TRBJ2-7	NA	CASSPRGSVGDLREQYF	TGCGCCAGCAGCCCGAGGGGGAGTGTGGGAGATTTACGGGAGCAGTACTTC
TRBV12-3/TRBV12-4	many	TRBJ2-4	TRBD1	CASSSGQGGNIQYF	TGTGCCAGCAGTAGCGGACAGGGAGGCAACATTCAGTACTTC
TRBV12-3/TRBV12-4	many	TRBJ2-7	NA	CASAPSGPSYEQYF	TGTGCCTCCGCCCCCTCGGGCCCATCCTACGAGCAGTACTTC
TRBV7-9	many	TRBJ2-1	NA	CASSLRRLPKFF	TGTGCCAGCAGCTTACGGCGGCTGCCTAAGTTCTTC
TRBV10-2	few	TRBJ2-7	TRBD2	CATDGVAGGYEQYF	TGCGCCACGGATGGGGTAGCGGGAGGCTACGAGCAGTACTTC
TRBV7-9	few	TRBJ1-1	NA	CASRSVRGVNTEAFF	TGTGCCAGCAGGTCCGTTAGGGGGGTGAACACTGAAGCTTTCTTT